Listed here are 5 T cell receptor beta chains from one sample, sequenced in a study of T-cell memory formation after mild COVID-19. In TCRdb, the 5' RACE reads were re-called with MiXCR into one record per CDR3 protein. The sample records around 310,000 distinct CDR3 sequences, approximately 14% being singletons. Sequenced: PBMCs or a T cell subset sorted from them (not recorded which). The receptors were sampled from a man aged 18 to 29 who had mild COVID-19 (a few samples of this study predate the infection). Cell type and time point are not known.

The chain recombines TRBV12-3 or TRBV12-4 with TRBJ1-4, with D hard to call. This CDR3 contains 14 residues. V lost 2 bases and J 6 bases, leaving 10 bases between the germline ends. CDR3 coding DNA: TGTGCCAGCAGTTTACAGGTCCCCTATGAAAAACTGTTTTTT. This encodes CASSLQVPYEKLFF.

There are a few counts of this clonotype. The V gene is TRBV4-3, the J gene TRBJ1-4, with D perhaps matching TRBD1 (6 bases). The V gene lost 1 base and the J gene lost 6 bases, with 12 bases spanning the gap. Germline V gene data show CDR1 as LGHNA and CDR2 as YSLEER. The CDR3 is 15 residues long. CDR3 protein: CASSQVYRDDEKLFF. As DNA, the CDR3 is TGCGCCAGCAGCCAAGTTTACAGGGATGATGAAAAACTGTTTTTT.

This clonotype has only a few counts. The chain carries TRBV7-3 and TRBJ2-1; the match to TRBD1 covers 9 bases. The CDR3 totals 15 residues. The junction had 7 bases not matched to a gene; V was cut back by 3 bases and J by 7 bases. Per the germline V gene, CDR1 is SGHTA and CDR2 is FQGTGA. In DNA form, the CDR3 reads TGTGCCAGCAGCTTGTCCGGGACAGGGATAAATGAGCAGTTCTTC. Translated, it gives CASSLSGTGINEQFF.

The chain is built from TRBV7-2 and TRBJ2-1, with D unclear. The germline V gene encodes CDR1 SGHTA and CDR2 FQGNSA. The CDR3 totals 14 residues. V was trimmed by 5 bases and J by 7 bases, leaving 15 bases between them. The CDR3 sequence is CASSRTDGRNEQFF. The CDR3 bases are TGTGCCAGCAGCCGCACGGACGGTAGGAATGAGCAGTTCTTC.

This clonotype was observed a few times. V is TRBV4-1 and J is TRBJ2-7; no clear D. V was cut by 4 bases and J by 3 bases, with 25 bases left in between. This CDR3 region has 18 residues. Per the germline V gene, CDR1 is MGHRA and CDR2 is YSYEKL. The CDR3 coding sequence is TGCGCCAGCAGCCCCATACTCTCGGCAGGTCAGATATACTACGAGCAGTACTTC. Translated: CASSPILSAGQIYYEQYF.